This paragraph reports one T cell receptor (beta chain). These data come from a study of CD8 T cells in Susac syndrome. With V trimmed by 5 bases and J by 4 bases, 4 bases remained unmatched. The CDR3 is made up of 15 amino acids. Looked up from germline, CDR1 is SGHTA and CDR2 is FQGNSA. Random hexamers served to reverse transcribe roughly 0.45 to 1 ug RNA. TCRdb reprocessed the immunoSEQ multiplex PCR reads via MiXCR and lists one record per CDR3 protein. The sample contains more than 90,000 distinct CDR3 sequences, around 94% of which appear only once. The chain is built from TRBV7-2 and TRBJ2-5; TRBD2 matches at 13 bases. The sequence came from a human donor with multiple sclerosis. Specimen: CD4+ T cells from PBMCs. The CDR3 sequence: CASSVLAGGVETQYF. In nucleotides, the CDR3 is TGTGCCAGCAGCGTACTAGCGGGAGGGGTAGAGACCCAGTACTTC.